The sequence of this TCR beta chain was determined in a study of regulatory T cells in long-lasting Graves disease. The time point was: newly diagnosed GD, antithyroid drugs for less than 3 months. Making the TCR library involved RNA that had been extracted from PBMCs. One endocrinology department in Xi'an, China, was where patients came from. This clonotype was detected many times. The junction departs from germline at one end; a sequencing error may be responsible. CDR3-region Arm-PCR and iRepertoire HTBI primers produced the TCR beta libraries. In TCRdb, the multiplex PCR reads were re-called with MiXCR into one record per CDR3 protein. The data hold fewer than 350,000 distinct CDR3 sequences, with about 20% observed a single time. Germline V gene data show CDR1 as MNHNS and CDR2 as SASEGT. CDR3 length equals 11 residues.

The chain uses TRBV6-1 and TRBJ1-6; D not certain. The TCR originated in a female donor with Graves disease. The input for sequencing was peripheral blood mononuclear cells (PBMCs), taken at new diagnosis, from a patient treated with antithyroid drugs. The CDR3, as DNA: TGTGCCAGCCGTACCAATTCGCCCCTCCACTTT. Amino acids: CASRTNSPLHF.